The 6 T cell receptor beta chains below all came from one sample that was sequenced in a study of blood T cell repertoires in COVID-19. Profiling relied on immunoSEQ multiplex PCR, and the TCRdb table lists in-frame clones only, not all of them. The table records some 180,000 clones, 85% to 90% of them present only once. Sequenced material: PBMCs or T cells enriched from blood (not recorded which). Every receptor here comes from a man aged 35 to 55 who had recovered from COVID-19.

The chain combines TRBV19 with TRBJ2-1; TRBD2 matches 10 bases. CDR1 is LNHDA and CDR2 is SQIVND in the germline V gene (reference sequence). This CDR3 region has 15 residues. V lost 5 bases and J lost 3; bases outside the gene matches: 4. CDR3 sequence (DNA): TGTGCCAGTAGTGAGGGACTAGCGTTCTACAATGAGCAGTTCTTC. It translates to CASSEGLAFYNEQFF.

This clone was recorded once. The chain couples TRBV7-8 to TRBJ2-1, with 8 bases that match TRBD1. Looked up from germline, CDR1 is SGHVS and CDR2 is FQNEAQ. This CDR3 comprises 15 residues. J gave up 0 bases and V 3 bases, and 1 base lay outside the gene matches. The CDR3 protein is CASSLGTGSYNEQFF. For the CDR3, the DNA is TGTGCCAGCAGCTTGGGGACAGGCTCCTACAATGAGCAGTTCTTC.

The chain has TRBV24-1 and TRBJ1-1; possible D gene TRBD1, 5 bases. V was clipped by 5 bases and J by 8 bases, with 14 bases between them. Germline loops: CDR1 KGHDR, CDR2 SFDVKD. The CDR3 sequence is 13 residues long. For the CDR3, the DNA is TGTGCCACCAGTGCCCTCCAGGGTTCCGAAGCTTTCTTT. Protein sequence: CATSALQGSEAFF.

The V call is TRBV6-5, the J call TRBJ1-1; D is undetermined. Germline V gene data show CDR1 as MNHEY and CDR2 as SVGAGI. Trimming removed 0 bases at V and 6 bases at J, with 11 bases between. This CDR3 has 14 residues. Written as DNA, the CDR3 is TGTGCCAGCAGTTACTCGGGAGGAACCGCTGAAGCTTTCTTT. Translating gives CASSYSGGTAEAFF.

This clone was counted once. The chain couples TRBV2 to TRBJ2-5, with a weak D call TRBD2 (6 bases). The CDR3 loop spans 13 amino acids. V lost 7 bases and J lost 2, with 11 bases in between. Looked up from germline, CDR1 is SNHLY and CDR2 is FYNNEI. This CDR3 reads CASNRERQETQYF. The CDR3 region has the DNA TGTGCCAGCAATCGGGAGAGGCAAGAGACCCAGTACTTC.

The CDR3 region is CASSALAGLMNTEAFF. The CDR3 region has the DNA TGTGCCAGCAGCGCACTCGCAGGGCTCATGAACACTGAAGCTTTCTTT. This sequence joins TRBV11-2 and TRBJ1-1; D is perhaps TRBD1 (5 bases). V was clipped by 5 bases and J by 0 bases, with 16 bases between them. The CDR3 runs to 16 residues. CDR1 and CDR2 (germline): SGHAT, FQNNGV.